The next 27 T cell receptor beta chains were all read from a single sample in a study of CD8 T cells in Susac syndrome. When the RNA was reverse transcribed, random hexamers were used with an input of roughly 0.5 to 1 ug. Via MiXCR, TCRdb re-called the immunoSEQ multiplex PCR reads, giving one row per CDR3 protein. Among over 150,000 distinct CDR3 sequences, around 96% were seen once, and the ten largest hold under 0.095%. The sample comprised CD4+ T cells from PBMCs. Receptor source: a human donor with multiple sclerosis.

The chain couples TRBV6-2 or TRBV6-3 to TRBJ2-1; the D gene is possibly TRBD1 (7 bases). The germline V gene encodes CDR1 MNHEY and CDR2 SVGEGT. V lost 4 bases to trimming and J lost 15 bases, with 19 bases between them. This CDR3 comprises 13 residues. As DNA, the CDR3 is TGTGCCAGCAGTTCAACAGGGGCCGGGAGTCCGTTCTTC. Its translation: CASSSTGAGSPFF.

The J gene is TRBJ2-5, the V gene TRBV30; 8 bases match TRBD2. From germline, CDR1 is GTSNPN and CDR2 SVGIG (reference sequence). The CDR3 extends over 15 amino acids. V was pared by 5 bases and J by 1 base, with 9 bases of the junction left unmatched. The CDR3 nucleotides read TGTGCCTGGGGGAGTAGCGGGGTACTCCAAGAGACCCAGTACTTC. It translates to CAWGSSGVLQETQYF.

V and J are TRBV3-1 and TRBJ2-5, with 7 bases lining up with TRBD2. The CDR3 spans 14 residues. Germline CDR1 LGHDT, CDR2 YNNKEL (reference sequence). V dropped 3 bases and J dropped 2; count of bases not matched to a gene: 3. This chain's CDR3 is CASSQRGTQETQYF. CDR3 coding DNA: TGTGCCAGCAGCCAGCGGGGGACTCAAGAGACCCAGTACTTC.

CDR3 region: CAWGERETQYF. The CDR3 DNA sequence: TGTGCCTGGGGGGAGAGGGAGACCCAGTACTTC. This sequence joins TRBV30 and TRBJ2-5, with TRBD2 as a possible D gene (5 bases). Germline V gives CDR1 GTSNPN, CDR2 SVGIG (reference sequence). V lost 5 bases and J 5 bases, leaving 9 bases between the germline ends. The CDR3 has 11 residues.

In DNA, the CDR3 is TGTGCCTGGAGTGTAGTCGGACAGGCCCTGTACTACGAGCAGTACTTC. Residues: CAWSVVGQALYYEQYF. The chain employs TRBV30 and TRBJ2-7; 7 bases line up with TRBD1. CDR1 is GTSNPN and CDR2 is SVGIG in the germline V gene (reference sequence). With V trimmed by 0 bases and J by 3 bases, 11 bases remained unmatched. The CDR3 loop spans 16 amino acids.

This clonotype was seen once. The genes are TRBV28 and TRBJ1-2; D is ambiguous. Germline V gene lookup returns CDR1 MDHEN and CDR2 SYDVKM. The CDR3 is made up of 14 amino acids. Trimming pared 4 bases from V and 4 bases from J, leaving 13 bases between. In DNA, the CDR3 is TGTGCCAGCAGTTCCCCGATACCCCCCTATGGCTACACCTTC. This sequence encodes CASSSPIPPYGYTF.

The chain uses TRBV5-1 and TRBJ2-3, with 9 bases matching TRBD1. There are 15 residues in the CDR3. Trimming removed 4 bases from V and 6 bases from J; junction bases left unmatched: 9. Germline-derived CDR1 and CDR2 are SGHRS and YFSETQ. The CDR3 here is CASSVYRGRADTQYF. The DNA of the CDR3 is TGCGCCAGCAGCGTATACAGGGGGCGGGCGGATACGCAGTATTTT. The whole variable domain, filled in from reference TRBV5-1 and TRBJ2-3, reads KAGVTQTPRYLIKTRGQQVTLSCSPISGHRSVSWYQQTPGQGLQFLFEYFSETQRNKGNFPGRFSGRQFSNSRSEMNVSTLELGDSALYLCASSVYRGRADTQYFGPGTRLTVL.

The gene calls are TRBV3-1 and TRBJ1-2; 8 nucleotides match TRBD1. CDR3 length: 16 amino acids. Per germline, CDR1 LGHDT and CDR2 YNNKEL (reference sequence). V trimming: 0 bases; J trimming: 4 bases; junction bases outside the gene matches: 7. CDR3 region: CASSQDIGQGVYGYTF. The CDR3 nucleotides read TGTGCCAGCAGCCAAGATATTGGACAGGGTGTCTATGGCTACACCTTC.

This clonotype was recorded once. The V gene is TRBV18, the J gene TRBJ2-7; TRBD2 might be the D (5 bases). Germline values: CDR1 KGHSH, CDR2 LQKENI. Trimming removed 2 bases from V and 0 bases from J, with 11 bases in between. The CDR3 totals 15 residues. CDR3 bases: TGTGCCAGCTCACCAAGGACTGGAAGCTCCTACGAGCAGTACTTC. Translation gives CASSPRTGSSYEQYF. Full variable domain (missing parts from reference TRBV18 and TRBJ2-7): NAGVMQNPRHLVRRRGQEARLRCSPMKGHSHVYWYRQLPEEGLKFMVYLQKENIIDESGMPKERFSAEFPKEGPSILRIQQVVRGDSAAYFCASSPRTGSSYEQYFGPGTRLTVT.

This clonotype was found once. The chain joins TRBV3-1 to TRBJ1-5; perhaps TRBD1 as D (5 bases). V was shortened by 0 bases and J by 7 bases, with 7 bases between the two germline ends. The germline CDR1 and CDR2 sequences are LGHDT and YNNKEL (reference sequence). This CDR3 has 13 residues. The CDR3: CASSQDTGQPQHF. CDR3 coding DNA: TGTGCCAGCAGCCAAGACACAGGACAGCCCCAGCATTTT.

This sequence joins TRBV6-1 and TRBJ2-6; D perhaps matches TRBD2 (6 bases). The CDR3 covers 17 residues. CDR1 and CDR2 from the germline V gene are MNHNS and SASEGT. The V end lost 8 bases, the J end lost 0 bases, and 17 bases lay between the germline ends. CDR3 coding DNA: TGTGCCAGCGGAACGGGACTCTCAGGCTCTGGGGCCAACGTCCTGACTTTC. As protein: CASGTGLSGSGANVLTF.

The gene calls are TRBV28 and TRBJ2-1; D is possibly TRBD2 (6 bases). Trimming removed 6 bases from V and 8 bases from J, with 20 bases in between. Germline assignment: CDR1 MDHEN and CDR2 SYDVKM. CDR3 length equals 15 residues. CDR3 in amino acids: CASSLRSGRIYEQFF. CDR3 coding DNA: TGTGCCAGCAGCTTAAGGTCCGGGAGAATCTATGAGCAGTTCTTC.

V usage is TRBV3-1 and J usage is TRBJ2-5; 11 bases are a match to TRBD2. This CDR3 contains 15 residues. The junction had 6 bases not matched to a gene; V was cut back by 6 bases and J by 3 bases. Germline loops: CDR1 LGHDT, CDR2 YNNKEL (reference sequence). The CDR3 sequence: CASSSLAGEEETQYF. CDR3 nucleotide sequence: TGTGCCAGCAGTTCACTAGCGGGGGAGGAAGAGACCCAGTACTTC.

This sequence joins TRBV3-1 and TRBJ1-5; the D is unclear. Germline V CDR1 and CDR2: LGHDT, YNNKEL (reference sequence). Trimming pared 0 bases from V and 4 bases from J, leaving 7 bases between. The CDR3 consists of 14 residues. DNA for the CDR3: TGTGCCAGCAGCCAAGATGGAGGGAATCAGCCCCAGCATTTT. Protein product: CASSQDGGNQPQHF.

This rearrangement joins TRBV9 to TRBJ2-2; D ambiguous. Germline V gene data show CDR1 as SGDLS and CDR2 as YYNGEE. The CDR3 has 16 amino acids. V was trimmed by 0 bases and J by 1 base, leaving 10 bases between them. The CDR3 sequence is CASSVGPEMNTGELFF. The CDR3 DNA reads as TGTGCCAGCAGCGTAGGACCGGAGATGAACACCGGGGAGCTGTTTTTT.

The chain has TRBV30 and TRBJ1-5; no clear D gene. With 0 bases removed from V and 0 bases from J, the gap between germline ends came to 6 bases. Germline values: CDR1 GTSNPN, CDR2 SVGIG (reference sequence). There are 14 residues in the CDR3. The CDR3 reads CAWSVQLSNQPQHF. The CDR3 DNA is TGTGCCTGGAGTGTGCAGCTTAGCAATCAGCCCCAGCATTTT. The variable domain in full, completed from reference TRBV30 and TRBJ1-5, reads SQTIHQWPATLVQPVGSPLSLECTVEGTSNPNLYWYRQAAGRGLQLLFYSVGIGQISSEVPQNLSASRPQDRQFILSSKKLLLSDSGFYLCAWSVQLSNQPQHFGDGTRLSIL.

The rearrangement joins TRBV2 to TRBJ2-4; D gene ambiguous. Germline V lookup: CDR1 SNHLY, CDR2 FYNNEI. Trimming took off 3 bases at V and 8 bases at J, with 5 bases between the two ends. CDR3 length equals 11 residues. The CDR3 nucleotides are TGTGCCAGCAGTGACGAGGACATTCAGTACTTC. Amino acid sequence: CASSDEDIQYF.

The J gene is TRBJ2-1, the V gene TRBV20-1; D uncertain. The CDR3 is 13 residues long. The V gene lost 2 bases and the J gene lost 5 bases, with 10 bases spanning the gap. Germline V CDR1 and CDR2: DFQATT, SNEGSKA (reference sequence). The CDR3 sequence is CSARNWANNEQFF. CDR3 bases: TGCAGTGCTAGAAATTGGGCTAACAATGAGCAGTTCTTC.

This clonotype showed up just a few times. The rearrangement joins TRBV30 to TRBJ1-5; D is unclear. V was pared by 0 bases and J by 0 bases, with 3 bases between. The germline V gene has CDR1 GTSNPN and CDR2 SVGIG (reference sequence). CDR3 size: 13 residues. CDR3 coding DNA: TGTGCCTGGAGTGTTGATAGCAATCAGCCCCAGCATTTT. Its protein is CAWSVDSNQPQHF.

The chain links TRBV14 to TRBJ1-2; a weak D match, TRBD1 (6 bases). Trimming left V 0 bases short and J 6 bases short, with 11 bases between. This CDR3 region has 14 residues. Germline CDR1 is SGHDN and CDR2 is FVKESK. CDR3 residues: CASSQDQGRNGYTF. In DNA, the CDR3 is TGTGCCAGCAGCCAAGATCAGGGGCGAAATGGCTACACCTTC. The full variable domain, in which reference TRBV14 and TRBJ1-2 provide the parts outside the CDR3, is EAGVTQFPSHSVIEKGQTVTLRCDPISGHDNLYWYRRVMGKEIKFLLHFVKESKQDESGMPNNRFLAERTGGTYSTLKVQPAELEDSGVYFCASSQDQGRNGYTFGSGTRLTVV.

CDR3: CATRGRGEQFF. The CDR3 region has the DNA TGTGCCACTCGAGGGAGGGGCGAGCAGTTCTTC. V usage is TRBV11-3 and J usage is TRBJ2-1, with TRBD2 matching over 7 bases. The CDR3 has 11 amino acids. J gave up 10 bases and V 10 bases, and 7 bases lay outside the gene matches. In germline, CDR1 is SGHNT, CDR2 YENEEA. The complete variable domain, with remaining parts taken from reference TRBV11-3 and TRBJ2-1, reads EAGVVQSPRYKIIEKKQPVAFWCNPISGHNTLYWYLQNLGQGPELLIRYENEEAVDDSQLPKDRFSAERLKGVDSTLKIQPAELGDSAVYLCATRGRGEQFFGPGTRLTVL.

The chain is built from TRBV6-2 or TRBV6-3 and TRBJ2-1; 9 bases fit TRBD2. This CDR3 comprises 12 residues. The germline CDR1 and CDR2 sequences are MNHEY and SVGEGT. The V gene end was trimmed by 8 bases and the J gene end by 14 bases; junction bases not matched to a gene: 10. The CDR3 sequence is CASSPGGLAKFF. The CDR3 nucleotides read TGTGCCAGCTCCCCGGGGGGACTAGCCAAGTTCTTC.

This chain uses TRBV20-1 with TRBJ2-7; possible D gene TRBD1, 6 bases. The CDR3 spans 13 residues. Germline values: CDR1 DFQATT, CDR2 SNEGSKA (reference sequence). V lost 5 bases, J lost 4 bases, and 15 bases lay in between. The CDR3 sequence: CSAGRGSVYEQYF. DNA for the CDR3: TGCAGTGCTGGAAGGGGGAGCGTGTACGAGCAGTACTTC.

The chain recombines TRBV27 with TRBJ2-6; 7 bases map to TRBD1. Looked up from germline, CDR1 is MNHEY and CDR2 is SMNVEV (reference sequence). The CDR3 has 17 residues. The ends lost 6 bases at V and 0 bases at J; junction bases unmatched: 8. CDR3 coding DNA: TGTGCCAGCAGCCCTGGACAGGTAACCTCTGGGGCCAACGTCCTGACTTTC. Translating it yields CASSPGQVTSGANVLTF.

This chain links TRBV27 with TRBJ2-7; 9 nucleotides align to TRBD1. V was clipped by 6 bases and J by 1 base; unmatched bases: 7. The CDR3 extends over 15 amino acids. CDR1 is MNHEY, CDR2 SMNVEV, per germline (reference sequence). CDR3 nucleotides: TGTGCCAGCAGAGGAGTGGGGACAGGGTCCTACGAGCAGTACTTC. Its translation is CASRGVGTGSYEQYF.

Here the CDR3 reads CATSDPGQHNEQFF. The CDR3 DNA reads TGTGCCACCAGTGACCCCGGACAGCACAATGAGCAGTTCTTC. The rearrangement uses TRBV24-1 and TRBJ2-1; D perhaps matches TRBD1 (6 bases). Germline values: CDR1 KGHDR, CDR2 SFDVKD. The CDR3 has 14 residues. V was shortened by 4 bases and J by 5 bases, with 11 bases between the two germline ends.

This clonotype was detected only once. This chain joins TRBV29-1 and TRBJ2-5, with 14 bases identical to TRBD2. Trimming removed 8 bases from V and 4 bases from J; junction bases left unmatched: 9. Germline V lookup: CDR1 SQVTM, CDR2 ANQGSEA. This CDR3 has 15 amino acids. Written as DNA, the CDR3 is TGCAGCATAACCGGGACTAGCGGGAGCGGAGAGACCCAGTACTTC. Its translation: CSITGTSGSGETQYF.